This T cell receptor (beta chain) is from a study of T cell repertoires in cytomegalovirus infection. Study context: Indications came from public TCR beta signatures; they pointed to CMV infection and to a matching HLA type.

MiXCR was run by TCRdb on the reads, yielding one entry per CDR3 protein. Among about 570,000 distinct CDR3 sequences, around 40% were seen once, and the ten largest hold 48%. Details on this clonotype: Its antigen is currently unknown.

General study findings and limits: Carriers of CMV and the relevant HLA type were discriminated by public TCR beta frequency.

Germline assignment: CDR1 MDHEN and CDR2 SYDVKM. This CDR3 spans 13 amino acids. V lost 1 base, J lost 6 bases, and 10 bases lay in between. The material sequenced was cultured PBMCs, taken from culture after CMV antigen stimulation. The sequence came from a human donor in good health (CMV status not recorded). Some clones in this sample may be carry-over from other donors' samples. The rearrangement links TRBV28 to TRBJ2-7, with D possibly TRBD1 on 5 matching bases. The CDR3 sequence is CASSLFPGPEQYF. The DNA of the CDR3 is TGTGCCAGCAGTTTATTCCCAGGGCCCGAGCAGTACTTC.